The clone carrying this TCR beta chain has a count of ten or more. The data were taken from a study of T-cell memory formation after mild COVID-19. Trimming stripped 8 bases from V and 8 bases from J, with 20 bases between. The CDR3 is made up of 14 amino acids. Germline loops: CDR1 SGHRS, CDR2 YFSETQ. TCRdb called the 5' RACE reads again in MiXCR, with one record for every CDR3 protein. The top ten clones hold roughly 7.7% of a sample with 550,000 to 650,000 distinct CDR3 sequences, about 18% of them seen once. This receptor was obtained from an adult woman who had mild COVID-19 (a few samples of this study predate the infection). Cell type and time point are not known. The chain joins TRBV5-1 to TRBJ2-1; D is perhaps TRBD2 (6 bases). Sequencing was performed on PBMCs or a T cell subset sorted from them (not recorded which). Here the CDR3 reads CASMRDLSIHEQFF. The DNA for the CDR3 is TGCGCCAGTATGCGGGACTTGAGCATCCATGAGCAGTTCTTC.